The 10 T cell receptor beta chains below all came from one sample that was sequenced in a study of blood T cell repertoires in COVID-19. Sequenced by immunoSEQ multiplex PCR; TCRdb stores in-frame clones only, minus some. The repertoire has around 190,000 clones, about 88% of them found once; the top ten carry less than 5.5%. Sequencing was carried out using peripheral blood. These receptors originate from a human donor in a cohort sampled during active COVID-19.

The V and J genes are TRBV11-1 and TRBJ2-1, with TRBD2 as a possible D gene (6 bases). Deletions cut 5 bases from V and 5 bases from J, with 16 bases between. Germline lookup yields CDR1 SGHAT and CDR2 FQDESV (reference sequence). The CDR3 extends over 15 amino acids. The CDR3 loop reads CASSPGGTRHNEQFF. The DNA of the CDR3 is TGTGCCAGCAGCCCGGGCGGGACTCGACACAATGAGCAGTTCTTC.

This chain links TRBV28 with TRBJ2-2, with D possibly TRBD2 on 6 matching bases. Germline lookup yields CDR1 MDHEN and CDR2 SYDVKM. The CDR3 consists of 17 residues. Trimming removed 7 bases at V and 6 bases at J, with 24 bases between. The DNA for the CDR3 is TGTGCCAGCAACCCCTGGGGAGGCTGGGGTGGGGCCGGGGAGCTGTTTTTT. Amino acids: CASNPWGGWGGAGELFF.

This rearrangement joins TRBV7-8 to TRBJ2-7, with TRBD1 matching over 10 bases. CDR1 SGHVS and CDR2 FQNEAQ come from the germline V gene. J gave up 3 bases and V 5 bases, and 7 bases lay outside the gene matches. This CDR3 is built from 15 residues. CDR3 residues: CASSPSRDRGYEQYF. As DNA, the CDR3 is TGTGCCAGCAGCCCAAGCCGGGACAGGGGCTACGAGCAGTACTTC.

There are a few counts of this clone. V is TRBV7-9 and J is TRBJ1-2; tentative D call: TRBD1 (5 bases). The CDR3 loop spans 13 amino acids. V lost 2 bases to trimming and J lost 4 bases, with 8 bases between them. The germline V gene has CDR1 SEHNR and CDR2 FQNEAQ (reference sequence). The CDR3 spells CASSLTTAYGYTF. DNA for the CDR3: TGTGCCAGCAGCTTAACGACAGCCTATGGCTACACCTTC.

The rearrangement links TRBV6-5 to TRBJ1-3, with D possibly TRBD1 on 5 matching bases. CDR1 is MNHEY and CDR2 is SVGAGI in the germline V gene. V lost 4 bases to trimming and J lost 0 bases, with 13 bases between them. This CDR3 comprises 16 residues. The CDR3 DNA is TGTGCCAGCAGTTGGGGCAGACACTCCTCTGGAAACACCATATATTTT. This gives the protein CASSWGRHSSGNTIYF.

The V call is TRBV30, the J call TRBJ2-1; no clear D. CDR1 is GTSNPN and CDR2 is SVGIG in the germline V gene (reference sequence). V lost 7 bases, J lost 4 bases, and 8 bases lay in between. This CDR3 contains 11 residues. CDR3 loop: CASIEYNEQFF. As DNA, the CDR3 is TGTGCCTCGATAGAATACAATGAGCAGTTCTTC. The full variable domain, its missing parts supplied by reference TRBV30 and TRBJ2-1, is SQTIHQWPATLVQPVGSPLSLECTVEGTSNPNLYWYRQAAGRGLQLLFYSVGIGQISSEVPQNLSASRPQDRQFILSSKKLLLSDSGFYLCASIEYNEQFFGPGTRLTVL.

The chain combines TRBV5-6 with TRBJ2-5; D is possibly TRBD1 (5 bases). The CDR3 is 16 amino acids. CDR1 and CDR2 from the germline V gene are SGHDT and YYEEEE. V was cut by 0 bases and J by 2 bases, with 14 bases left in between. The CDR3 DNA is TGTGCCAGCAGCTTGGTACCGACAGTCAGTCAAGAGACCCAGTACTTC. It is translated as CASSLVPTVSQETQYF.

The CDR3 coding sequence is TGTGCCAGCAGCTTAAGTTCCCCGGGAGCGAAAGAGCAGTACTTC. Its translation is CASSLSSPGAKEQYF. The rearrangement uses TRBV13 and TRBJ2-7; D might be TRBD2 (6 bases). CDR1 and CDR2 (germline): PRHDT, FYEKMQ (reference sequence). The length of the CDR3 is 15 residues. Between the trimmed V and J ends, which lost 2 bases and 7 bases, there was a span of 18 bases.

The chain has TRBV19 and TRBJ2-1; TRBD1 matches 11 bases. V lost 7 bases, J lost 10 bases, and 9 bases stayed unmatched. Per the germline V gene, CDR1 is LNHDA and CDR2 is SQIVND (reference sequence). This CDR3 is 14 amino acids long. For the CDR3, the DNA is TGTGCCAGTACCGGGACAGGGGGGCGCCGGGAGCAGTTCTTC. This sequence encodes CASTGTGGRREQFF.

This clone was counted between two and nine times. This rearrangement joins TRBV20-1 to TRBJ2-5; D gene unclear. Germline CDR1 DFQATT, CDR2 SNEGSKA (reference sequence). Trimming shortened V by 3 bases and J by 3 bases, and 14 bases separated the two germline ends. The CDR3 is 14 residues long. The CDR3 bases are TGCAGTGCTAGTATTATCCAGGATGAAGAGACCCAGTACTTC. It encodes CSASIIQDEETQYF.